This is a list of T cell receptor beta chains from one sample in a study of CD8 T cells in ankylosing spondylitis. MiXCR, run by TCRdb on the 5' RACE reads, gives a single entry per CDR3 protein. The sample lists approximately 300,000 distinct CDR3 sequences, around 7.6% occurring once. Material: blood, either unsorted or a sorted T cell fraction (not recorded which). The receptors stem from a male donor with ankylosing spondylitis. CDR3s include the opening cysteine and the closing phenylalanine or tryptophan. D genes are given only for firm matches. A clone size is listed for some rows: how often the clone was seen (once, few, many), or a class if it is expanded.

TGTGCCAGCAACAGACAGAGCACCGGGGAGCTGTTTTTT | CASNRQSTGELFF | TRBJ2-2 | many | 13 | TRBV12-3/TRBV12-4 | NA
TGTGCCAGCAGGCTGCCGGGACAGGGATACGAGCAGTACTTC | CASRLPGQGYEQYF | TRBJ2-7 | few | 14 | TRBV7-8 | TRBD1
TGTGCCAGCAGCTCCGGGGGAGGCACAGATACGCAGTATTTT | CASSSGGGTDTQYF | TRBJ2-3 | NA | 14 | TRBV5-4 | NA
TGTGCCAGCAGCCAAATGGGGGGCACGGTGTACGAGCAGTACTTC | CASSQMGGTVYEQYF | TRBJ2-7 | many | 15 | TRBV7-3 | NA
TGTGCCAGCAGCTTAGGCCCAGGGACTGGCTTGGAGCAGTACTTC | CASSLGPGTGLEQYF | TRBJ2-7 | few | 15 | TRBV11-2 | NA
TGTGCCAGCGTATTCGAACACGGGAACACCGGGGAGCTGTTTTTT | CASVFEHGNTGELFF | TRBJ2-2 | few | 15 | TRBV2 | NA
TGTGCCAGCAGCTTCGGGGCGGGAGGAAATGAGCAGTTCTTC | CASSFGAGGNEQFF | TRBJ2-1 | NA | 14 | TRBV7-2 | TRBD2
TGTGCCAGCAAAGAAGGTGGCGGGAGCACAGATACGCAGTATTTT | CASKEGGGSTDTQYF | TRBJ2-3 | few | 15 | TRBV7-3 | NA
TGTGCCAGCAGCCAACTTAGCGGGAGCTCCTACAATGAGCAGTTCTTC | CASSQLSGSSYNEQFF | TRBJ2-1 | few | 16 | TRBV4-2 | TRBD2
TGTGCCAGCAGTTTTTCCCGGGTGGCCGAAAAACTGTTTTTT | CASSFSRVAEKLFF | TRBJ1-4 | many | 14 | TRBV12-3/TRBV12-4 | NA
TGTGCCAGCAGTTTATACAGGGGGCCTGGCAATCAGCCCCAGCATTTT | CASSLYRGPGNQPQHF | TRBJ1-5 | few | 16 | TRBV6-2/TRBV6-3 | TRBD1
TGTGCCAGCAGTTGGGGCGTAAGCGGACCCCTTTCCTACGAGCAGTACTTC | CASSWGVSGPLSYEQYF | TRBJ2-7 | few | 17 | TRBV28 | NA
TGCAGCGTAACAGGGTTAGATACGCAGTATTTT | CSVTGLDTQYF | TRBJ2-3 | NA | 11 | TRBV29-1 | NA
TGTGCCAGCAGCCCAGTCAGAGGGTTGAACACTGAAGCTTTCTTT | CASSPVRGLNTEAFF | TRBJ1-1 | many | 15 | TRBV3-1 | NA
TGCAGCGTGGTTAGCGGGAGGGCGCCCTACGAGCAGTACTTC | CSVVSGRAPYEQYF | TRBJ2-7 | few | 14 | TRBV29-1 | TRBD2
TGTGCCAGCAGTTCCGACCGGGGCAATCAGCCCCAGCATTTT | CASSSDRGNQPQHF | TRBJ1-5 | many | 14 | TRBV12-3/TRBV12-4 | NA
TGTGCCAGCAGCTTAATATCTAGCGGGGCGACCTACGAGCAGTACTTC | CASSLISSGATYEQYF | TRBJ2-7 | many | 16 | TRBV7-2 | TRBD2
TGCAGTGCTATCCCCGGGACAGCCCTTTTAACCGACTACGAGCAGTACTTC | CSAIPGTALLTDYEQYF | TRBJ2-7 | NA | 17 | TRBV20-1 | TRBD1
TGTGCCAGCGGCGTGGGAGGGCCCTCCTACAATGAGCAGTTCTTC | CASGVGGPSYNEQFF | TRBJ2-1 | many | 15 | TRBV28 | TRBD2
TGTGCCAGCAGACCCGGGACAGGGGATGGGAATGAGCAGTTCTTC | CASRPGTGDGNEQFF | TRBJ2-1 | NA | 15 | TRBV27 | TRBD1
TGCAGTGCTACTCTAGCGAACTCCTACAATGAGCAGTTCTTC | CSATLANSYNEQFF | TRBJ2-1 | NA | 14 | TRBV20-1 | NA
TGTGCCACCAGTCCCTCCGGTGAGACCCAGTACTTC | CATSPSGETQYF | TRBJ2-5 | few | 12 | TRBV24-1 | NA
TGCGCCAGCAGCCGATTACTAGGGGGAGATACGCAGTATTTT | CASSRLLGGDTQYF | TRBJ2-3 | few | 14 | TRBV5-1 | NA
TGTGCCAGCGGGATGGGGGCTGAAGCTTTCTTT | CASGMGAEAFF | TRBJ1-1 | few | 11 | TRBV6-2/TRBV6-3 | NA
TGTGCCAGCAGCTTTACCGGTCTGGGGGTTGCAAGGGAGCAGTTCTTC | CASSFTGLGVAREQFF | TRBJ2-1 | few | 16 | TRBV5-6 | NA
TGTGCCAGCAGCATGGTGGGGGACAGGGGGCGTTACGAGCAGTACTTC | CASSMVGDRGRYEQYF | TRBJ2-7 | few | 16 | TRBV12-3/TRBV12-4 | TRBD1
TGCGCCAGCAGCTTGGACCCAGGGGTCTATGGCTACACCTTC | CASSLDPGVYGYTF | TRBJ1-2 | NA | 14 | TRBV5-1 | NA
TGCAGTGCTAGAGGGACCCAAGCTAACTATGGCTACACCTTC | CSARGTQANYGYTF | TRBJ1-2 | NA | 14 | TRBV20-1 | NA
TGTGCCAGCTCACCCTTAGCGGGAGTCGATACGCAGTATTTT | CASSPLAGVDTQYF | TRBJ2-3 | NA | 14 | TRBV18 | TRBD2
TGTGCCAGCAGTCGCGACAGGGGGCCGGCCTATGGCTACACCTTC | CASSRDRGPAYGYTF | TRBJ1-2 | many | 15 | TRBV2 | TRBD1
TGTGCCAGCACCCTAGACGGGAGAAATACGCAGTATTTT | CASTLDGRNTQYF | TRBJ2-3 | many | 13 | TRBV6-6 | NA
TGTGCCAGCAGCCTAGTACTAGCGGGCAGGGCTGGGGAGCTGTTTTTT | CASSLVLAGRAGELFF | TRBJ2-2 | NA | 16 | TRBV7-2 | TRBD2
TGTGCCAGCAGGCCTAACTACGAGCAGTACTTC | CASRPNYEQYF | TRBJ2-7 | many | 11 | TRBV5-6 | NA
TGTGCCAGTAGTGCCCCGGGGATGGCCAAAAACATTCAGTACTTC | CASSAPGMAKNIQYF | TRBJ2-4 | NA | 15 | TRBV19 | NA
TGCAGTGCCCAGGGACTAGCCCCAGATACGCAGTATTTT | CSAQGLAPDTQYF | TRBJ2-3 | NA | 13 | TRBV20-1 | TRBD2
TGCAGTGCTAGAGCGACTAGCGGGAGGCCGACACACTACAATGAGCAGTTCTTC | CSARATSGRPTHYNEQFF | TRBJ2-1 | few | 18 | TRBV20-1 | TRBD2
TGCGCCAGCAGCTTTCCAGGAAATGAGCAGTTCTTC | CASSFPGNEQFF | TRBJ2-1 | NA | 12 | TRBV5-1 | NA
TGTGCCAGCAGTACCCAGCACAATGAGCAGTTCTTC | CASSTQHNEQFF | TRBJ2-1 | few | 12 | TRBV28 | NA
TGTGCCAGCAGTTATGGGGACTCCGACTACAATGAGCAGTTCTTC | CASSYGDSDYNEQFF | TRBJ2-1 | few | 15 | TRBV6-5 | NA
TGTGCCAGCAGTTACTCGGCAATCAGCAATCAGCCCCAGCATTTT | CASSYSAISNQPQHF | TRBJ1-5 | many | 15 | TRBV6-5 | NA
TGTGCCACCAGCAGAGTTTCCCAGGGCCTTGAGCCCCAGCATTTT | CATSRVSQGLEPQHF | TRBJ1-5 | NA | 15 | TRBV15 | NA
TGCGCCAGCAGCCGTACCCGGGACACCAGTTACAATGAGCAGTTCTTC | CASSRTRDTSYNEQFF | TRBJ2-1 | NA | 16 | TRBV4-1 | NA
TGTGCCAGCAGCTTTCGGACAGGATACAATGAGCAGTTCTTC | CASSFRTGYNEQFF | TRBJ2-1 | many | 14 | TRBV7-9 | TRBD1
TGTGCCAGCAGTTACGATCTGTACGTAGCGGGGGCCTACGAGCAGTACTTC | CASSYDLYVAGAYEQYF | TRBJ2-7 | NA | 17 | TRBV6-2/TRBV6-3 | TRBD2
TGTGCCAGCAGGAGGACAGCCTTGAGCACAGATACGCAGTATTTT | CASRRTALSTDTQYF | TRBJ2-3 | NA | 15 | TRBV27 | NA
TGTGCCAGCAGTTTAGAGCGGGAGTTCTTCCAGAACAGTGAGCAGTTCTTC | CASSLEREFFQNSEQFF | TRBJ2-1 | many | 17 | TRBV12-3/TRBV12-4 | TRBD2
TGTGCCAGCAGCTTCGGACTAGCGGGAGGAGGGATACTCTACGAGCAGTACTTC | CASSFGLAGGGILYEQYF | TRBJ2-7 | NA | 18 | TRBV7-8 | TRBD2
TGTGCCAGCAGCTTAGCGCGGACCGCCACCGGGGAGCTGTTTTTT | CASSLARTATGELFF | TRBJ2-2 | NA | 15 | TRBV7-2 | NA
TGTGCCACCAGTGAGAAACCCGCCGGGACGCCCGCCTACGAGCAGTACTTC | CATSEKPAGTPAYEQYF | TRBJ2-7 | few | 17 | TRBV24-1 | NA
TGTGCCAGCAGCCAGGGTCCCTCCTACGAGCAGTACTTC | CASSQGPSYEQYF | TRBJ2-7 | many | 13 | TRBV27 | NA
TGTGCCAGCAGCGGGGACCCCTCTACGGACGAGCAGTACTTC | CASSGDPSTDEQYF | TRBJ2-7 | few | 14 | TRBV7-9 | NA
TGCGCCAGCAGCTCACACCCTTTGGGGGAAAACATTCAGTACTTC | CASSSHPLGENIQYF | TRBJ2-4 | NA | 15 | TRBV5-1 | NA
TGCGCCAGCAGCCGTACGACAGGGGCGGGAGAGACCCAGTACTTC | CASSRTTGAGETQYF | TRBJ2-5 | few | 15 | TRBV4-3 | TRBD1
TGTGCCAGCAGCACAGGGTGGACTGAGCAGTTCTTC | CASSTGWTEQFF | TRBJ2-1 | NA | 12 | TRBV7-9 | NA